The sequence of this T cell receptor (beta chain) was determined in a study of blood T cell repertoires in COVID-19. About the research overall: Sample material is recorded as cDNA or gDNA derived from T cells, B-cell-depleted T cells, or PBMCs.

How the authors handled the data: By means of reference gene primer amplification, nucleated cell counts were estimated. Sequencing used immunoSEQ multiplex PCR; TCRdb keeps in-frame clones, though not all of them. For V, J and clone size, that table is used; D and trimming come from the DNA. Of just over 150,000 clones detected, 84% appear once; the ten largest clones hold just over 9.5%. This CDR3 region has 15 residues. The germline gives CDR1 MNHEY, CDR2 SVGEGT. V lost 5 bases and J lost 0; bases outside the gene matches: 3. The sequenced material came from peripheral blood. This TCR was recovered from a woman aged 50 to 60 with acute or convalescent COVID-19. The chain is built from TRBV6-2 or TRBV6-3 and TRBJ1-5, with 8 bases identical to TRBD1. The CDR3 region has the DNA TGTGCCAGCAGTAGACAGGGGTATAGCAATCAGCCCCAGCATTTT. Its translation: CASSRQGYSNQPQHF.